This TCR beta chain was identified during a study of shared T cell receptors in the human thymus. The method was immunoSEQ multiplex PCR; TCRdb's version includes in-frame clones alone and lacks a portion of them. The sample lists approximately 580,000 clones; about four fifths were seen once. The V gene end was trimmed by 5 bases and the J gene end by 6 bases; junction bases not matched to a gene: 8. Germline CDR1 GTSNPN, CDR2 SVGIG (reference sequence). The CDR3 is 13 amino acids. Another study also made use of these data, one on human thymus T cells. That investigation notes: Donors consisted of healthy Finnish infants (having corrective surgery for congenital heart defects). Corrective cardiac surgery supplied the resected thymus tissue. Gene usage (both V and J) appeared biased in thymic and blood repertoires. Highly overlapping thymic repertoires among unrelated individuals were reported in related research.

V is TRBV30 and J is TRBJ2-7; the match to TRBD1 covers 9 bases. The source is a boy younger than two with a congenital heart defect. Sequencing was done on a sample of thymocytes. The CDR3 region is CAWSGTGRGEQYF. The CDR3 nucleotides are TGTGCCTGGTCCGGGACAGGGAGAGGCGAGCAGTACTTC.